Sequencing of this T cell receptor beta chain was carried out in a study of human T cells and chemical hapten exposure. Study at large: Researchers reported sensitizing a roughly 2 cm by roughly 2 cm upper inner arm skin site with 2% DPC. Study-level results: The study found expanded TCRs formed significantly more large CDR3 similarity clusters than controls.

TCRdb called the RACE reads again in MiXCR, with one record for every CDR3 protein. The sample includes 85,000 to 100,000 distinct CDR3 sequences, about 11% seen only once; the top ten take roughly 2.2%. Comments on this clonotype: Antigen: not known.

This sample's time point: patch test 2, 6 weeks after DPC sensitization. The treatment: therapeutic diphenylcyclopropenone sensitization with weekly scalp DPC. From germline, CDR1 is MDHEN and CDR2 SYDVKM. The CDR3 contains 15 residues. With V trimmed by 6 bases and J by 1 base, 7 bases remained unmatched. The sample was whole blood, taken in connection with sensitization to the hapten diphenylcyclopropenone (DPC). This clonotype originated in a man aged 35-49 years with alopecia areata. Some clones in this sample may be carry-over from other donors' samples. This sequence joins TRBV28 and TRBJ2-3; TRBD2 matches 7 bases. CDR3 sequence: CASSNSGQGTDTQYF. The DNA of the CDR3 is TGTGCCAGCAGCAATAGCGGGCAAGGCACAGATACGCAGTATTTT. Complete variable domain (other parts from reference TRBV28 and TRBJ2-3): DVKVTQSSRYLVKRTGEKVFLECVQDMDHENMFWYRQDPGLGLRLIYFSYDVKMKEKGDIPEGYSVSREKKERFSLILESASTNQTSMYLCASSNSGQGTDTQYFGPGTRLTVL.